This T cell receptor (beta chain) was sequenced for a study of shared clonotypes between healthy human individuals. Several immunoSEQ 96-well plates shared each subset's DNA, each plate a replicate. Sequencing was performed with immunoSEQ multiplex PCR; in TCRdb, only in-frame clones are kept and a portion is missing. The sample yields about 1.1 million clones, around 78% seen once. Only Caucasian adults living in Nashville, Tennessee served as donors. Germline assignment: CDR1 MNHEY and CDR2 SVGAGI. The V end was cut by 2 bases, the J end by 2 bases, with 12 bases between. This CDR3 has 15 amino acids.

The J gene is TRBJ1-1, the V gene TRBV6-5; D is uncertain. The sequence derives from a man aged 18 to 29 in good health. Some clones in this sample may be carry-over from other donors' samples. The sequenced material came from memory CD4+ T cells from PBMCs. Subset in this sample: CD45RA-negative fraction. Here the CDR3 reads CASSYREPPNTEAFF. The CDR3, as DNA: TGTGCCAGCAGTTACAGGGAACCCCCTAACACTGAAGCTTTCTTT.